Shown below are 21 T cell receptor beta chains from a single sample sequenced in a study of blood T cell repertoires in COVID-19 (dated by TCRdb to the early 2020s). Preparation of the library involved the immunoSEQ multiplex PCR assay. Held by TCRdb, this immuneACCESS table contains in-frame sequences only and omits some clones. Under half of the omission traces to an unresolved V gene where checked; the cause of the rest is unknown. The sample table holds fewer than 120,000 clones, of which approximately 80% were seen once. The ten biggest clones cover 16% of the sample. The sample consisted of peripheral blood. The source of these receptors is a woman aged 55-69 years with acute or convalescent COVID-19.

This chain links TRBV3-1 (or the pseudogene TRBV3-2) with TRBJ1-2, with 8 bases aligning to TRBD1. CDR1 is LGHDT, CDR2 YNNKEL, per germline (reference sequence). The CDR3 loop spans 21 amino acids. The V segment lost 0 bases and the J segment 3 bases; nucleotides outside the gene matches: 21. The CDR3 DNA sequence: TGTGCCAGCAGCCAAGATCCCAAATTAGCTATCCCCGGACAGGGTCACTATGGCTACACCTTC. Translation: CASSQDPKLAIPGQGHYGYTF.

The V gene is TRBV19, the J gene TRBJ1-5; maybe TRBD1 (6 bases). The CDR3 has 15 residues. V lost 3 bases and J 4 bases, leaving 13 bases between the germline ends. The germline gives CDR1 LNHDA, CDR2 SQIVND (reference sequence). The CDR3 spells CASSMFGQKNQPQHF. In DNA, the CDR3 is TGTGCCAGTAGTATGTTCGGACAGAAGAATCAGCCCCAGCATTTT. The variable domain in full, completed from reference TRBV19 and TRBJ1-5, reads DGGITQSPKYLFRKEGQNVTLSCEQNLNHDAMYWYRQDPGQGLRLIYYSQIVNDFQKGDIAEGYSVSREKKESFPLTVTSAQKNPTAFYLCASSMFGQKNQPQHFGDGTRLSIL.

The chain has TRBV19 and TRBJ1-2; 7 bases are a match to TRBD1. The V segment lost 1 base and the J segment 9 bases; nucleotides outside the gene matches: 8. Germline CDR1 and CDR2: LNHDA and SQIVND (reference sequence). This CDR3 has 14 residues. The chain's CDR3 is CASSIGGQATSYTF. As DNA, the CDR3 is TGTGCCAGTAGTATAGGTGGACAGGCCACAAGCTACACCTTC. Based on the CDR3 plus reference TRBV19 and TRBJ1-2, the full variable domain is DGGITQSPKYLFRKEGQNVTLSCEQNLNHDAMYWYRQDPGQGLRLIYYSQIVNDFQKGDIAEGYSVSREKKESFPLTVTSAQKNPTAFYLCASSIGGQATSYTFGSGTRLTVV.

CDR3: CASSARTVSGNTIYF. In nucleotides, the CDR3 is TGTGCCAGCAGCGCCCGGACAGTCTCTGGAAACACCATATATTTT. The chain recombines TRBV9 with TRBJ1-3; weak D call: TRBD1 (6 bases). Trimming cost V 3 bases and J 0 bases, with 10 bases left between them. Germline V gene data show CDR1 as SGDLS and CDR2 as YYNGEE. CDR3 size: 15 residues.

This chain joins TRBV5-6 and TRBJ2-7; 9 positions match TRBD1. CDR1 is SGHDT and CDR2 is YYEEEE in the germline V gene. The CDR3 runs to 15 residues. With V trimmed by 4 bases and J by 5 bases, 10 bases remained unmatched. CDR3 nucleotide sequence: TGTGCCAGCAGCCCGGGACAGGGAGGCGGCCACGAGCAGTACTTC. The encoded protein is CASSPGQGGGHEQYF.

The chain carries TRBV12-5 and TRBJ2-7; no clear D. Germline lookup yields CDR1 LGHNT and CDR2 FRNRAP. The CDR3 length is 14 residues. The V end was cut by 1 base, the J end by 1 base, with 8 bases between. In DNA form, the CDR3 reads TGTGCTAGTGGTTTGGGTCCAGGTTCCTACGAGCAGTACTTC. It codes for CASGLGPGSYEQYF.

The genes are TRBV2 and TRBJ1-2, with 9 bases aligning to TRBD1. The CDR3 sequence is 14 residues long. The V segment lost 6 bases and the J segment 7 bases; nucleotides outside the gene matches: 9. Germline V gives CDR1 SNHLY, CDR2 FYNNEI. CDR3 protein: CASSDRTGVAGYTF. DNA for the CDR3: TGTGCCAGCAGCGATCGGACAGGGGTGGCTGGCTACACCTTC.

This chain links TRBV6-6 with TRBJ2-1, with D possibly TRBD1 on 6 matching bases. V shed 2 bases and J shed 9 bases, with 14 bases lying between them. Germline-derived CDR1 and CDR2 are MNHNY and SVGAGI (reference sequence). This CDR3 has 14 amino acids. Here the CDR3 DNA reads TGTGCCAGCAGTTACGGCAGGGGAGAAGGTGAGCAGTTCTTC. Amino acid sequence: CASSYGRGEGEQFF.

The chain employs TRBV5-4 and TRBJ2-7; D is possibly TRBD2 (5 bases). The V and J ends lost 0 bases and 3 bases respectively, with 16 bases between them. CDR3 length: 16 residues. Germline values: CDR1 SGHNT, CDR2 YYREEE (reference sequence). The chain's CDR3 is CASSLEPARGSYEQYF. The CDR3 coding sequence is TGTGCCAGCAGCTTGGAACCAGCAAGAGGGAGCTACGAGCAGTACTTC.

In its sample, this clone was seen a few times. The V gene is TRBV7-2, the J gene TRBJ1-5; 7 bases match TRBD1. The CDR3 has 15 amino acids. The germline V gene has CDR1 SGHTA and CDR2 FQGNSA. After removal of 4 bases from V and 7 bases from J, the junction contained 10 bases not matched to a gene. The CDR3 bases are TGTGCCAGCAGCTCCAGGGGGGACACCCAACAGCCCCAGCATTTT. The encoded protein is CASSSRGDTQQPQHF.

The chain couples TRBV12-3 or TRBV12-4 to TRBJ1-2; D may be TRBD1 (5 bases). Between the trimmed V and J ends, which lost 3 bases and 8 bases, there was a span of 13 bases. This CDR3 has 13 residues. CDR3 region: CASSFAGRTGYTF. DNA of the CDR3: TGTGCCAGCAGTTTCGCAGGGAGGACAGGCTACACCTTC.

The J gene is TRBJ2-2, the V gene TRBV28, with D perhaps matching TRBD1 (5 bases). With 10 bases removed from V and 5 bases from J, the gap between germline ends came to 17 bases. Germline V CDR1 and CDR2: MDHEN, SYDVKM. There are 14 residues in the CDR3. The CDR3: CAITEQGWTGELFF. As DNA, the CDR3 is TGTGCCATCACGGAGCAGGGTTGGACCGGGGAGCTGTTTTTT.

The table lists this clone with a few counts. The sample contains more than one DNA sequence encoding this CDR3. V gene TRBV30 combines with J gene TRBJ1-5; TRBD1 might be the D (5 bases). The V end lost 2 bases, the J end lost 1 base, and 6 bases lay between the germline ends. Germline-derived CDR1 and CDR2 are GTSNPN and SVGIG (reference sequence). The CDR3 loop spans 13 amino acids. CDR3 sequence (DNA): TGTGCCTGGAGTCGGGGGAGCAATCAGCCCCAGCATTTT. Amino acid sequence: CAWSRGSNQPQHF.

The chain recombines TRBV19 with TRBJ2-4; tentatively, D is TRBD1 (5 bases). The CDR3 length is 13 residues. Germline CDR1 LNHDA, CDR2 SQIVND (reference sequence). V was clipped by 6 bases and J by 9 bases, with 15 bases between them. This CDR3 reads CASRAQGEVIQYF. Written as DNA, the CDR3 is TGTGCCAGTAGAGCTCAGGGTGAAGTCATTCAGTACTTC.

This chain connects TRBV5-5 to TRBJ2-5, with D possibly TRBD1 on 6 matching bases. The CDR3 length is 16 residues. V lost 4 bases, J lost 1 base, and 17 bases lay in between. The germline V gene encodes CDR1 SGHKS and CDR2 YYEKEE (reference sequence). CDR3 region: CASSLTQGRTQETQYF. For the CDR3, the DNA is TGTGCCAGCAGCCTCACACAGGGCCGCACCCAAGAGACCCAGTACTTC.

The chain combines TRBV6-2 or TRBV6-3 with TRBJ2-3; no clear D gene. Germline CDR1 reads MNHEY; CDR2 reads SVGEGT. The CDR3 sequence is 12 residues long. The V and J ends lost 2 bases and 5 bases respectively, with 5 bases between them. CDR3 amino acids: CASSYRGDTQYF. In nucleotides, the CDR3 is TGTGCCAGCAGTTACCGCGGAGATACGCAGTATTTT.

The rearrangement links TRBV5-4 to TRBJ2-3; TRBD1 matches at 11 bases. Germline CDR1 and CDR2: SGHNT and YYREEE (reference sequence). The CDR3 loop spans 15 amino acids. V trimming: 2 bases; J trimming: 4 bases; junction bases outside the gene matches: 3. CDR3 amino acids: CASSFGQGASDTQYF. In DNA form, the CDR3 reads TGTGCCAGCAGCTTTGGACAGGGGGCTTCAGATACGCAGTATTTT.

The chain uses TRBV7-2 and TRBJ2-7; no reliable D call. The CDR3 is made up of 12 amino acids. The V end lost 5 bases, the J end lost 2 bases, and 7 bases lay between the germline ends. CDR1 and CDR2 from the germline V gene are SGHTA and FQGNSA. For the CDR3, the DNA is TGTGCCAGCAGCATCCTCCCCTACGAGCAGTACTTC. Its translation is CASSILPYEQYF.

This rearrangement joins TRBV6-2 or TRBV6-3 to TRBJ2-2; a weak D match, TRBD1 (5 bases). V gave up 5 bases and J gave up 7 bases, with 11 bases separating them. The germline V gene has CDR1 MNHEY and CDR2 SVGEGT. This CDR3 has 13 residues. The CDR3 loop reads CASSLTESGELFF. For the CDR3, the DNA is TGTGCCAGCAGTCTGACAGAGAGCGGGGAGCTGTTTTTT.

J is TRBJ1-3 and V is TRBV7-9, with 10 bases aligning to TRBD1. This CDR3 is 13 amino acids long. Per the germline V gene, CDR1 is SEHNR and CDR2 is FQNEAQ (reference sequence). The V gene end was trimmed by 6 bases and the J gene end by 8 bases; junction bases not matched to a gene: 4. The chain's CDR3 is CASSGGQGDTIYF. DNA of the CDR3: TGTGCCAGCAGTGGCGGACAGGGGGACACCATATATTTT.

This clone was seen just once. This chain links TRBV11-3 with TRBJ2-7; 7 bases are a match to TRBD1. The CDR3 extends over 14 amino acids. Germline V gene sequence: CDR1 SGHNT, CDR2 YENEEA. The V and J ends lost 5 bases and 2 bases, in that order; junction bases with no gene match: 6. The CDR3 DNA reads as TGTGCCAGCAGCCCGCCGGGACAGCCCTACGAGCAGTACTTC. This sequence encodes CASSPPGQPYEQYF.